A single sample gave rise to the 30 T cell receptor beta chains below, sequenced in a study of T-cell reconstitution after alpha-beta-depleted transplantation in children. Unique molecular identifiers were incorporated into the prepared TCRbeta library. MiXCR was run by TCRdb on the PCR reads, yielding one entry per CDR3 protein. The top ten clones hold about 15% of a sample with more than 400,000 distinct CDR3 sequences, roughly 10% of them seen once. Source: PBMCs, mostly from graft donor cells, taken 180 days after TCRalphabeta/CD19-depleted stem cell transplant. The receptors stem from a female patient aged 2 to 10 who had a stem cell transplant for aplastic anemia, so the T cells may come from the graft donor.

The rearrangement joins TRBV29-1 to TRBJ1-1; TRBD1 matches 8 bases. The CDR3 is made up of 13 amino acids. Trimming took 7 bases from V and 1 from J; bases not matched to a gene: 5. Germline lookup yields CDR1 SQVTM and CDR2 ANQGSEA. DNA for the CDR3: TGCAGCGCGATTGGACAGGGGAACACTGAAGCTTTCTTT. Amino acid sequence: CSAIGQGNTEAFF.

This clonotype was counted a few times. The V and J genes are TRBV11-1 and TRBJ2-7; D perhaps matches TRBD2 (6 bases). The V end was cut by 3 bases, the J end by 6 bases, with 9 bases between. CDR1 is SGHAT and CDR2 is FQDESV in the germline V gene (reference sequence). The CDR3 is 12 residues long. CDR3 DNA sequence: TGTGCCAGCAGCTTCTGGAGGGGCGAGCAGTACTTC. Encoded protein: CASSFWRGEQYF.

This clonotype was seen a few times. The DNA is omitted, as the CDR3 cannot be located on it reliably, and the CDR3 follows TCRdb's listing. The gene calls are TRBV20-1 and TRBJ2-3; the table assigns TRBD1, which was not confirmed against the DNA. The CDR3 is made up of 22 amino acids, end residues included. The V gene's germline CDR1 is DFQATT and CDR2 SNEGSKA (reference sequence). CDR3 sequence reads: CSAPPGQGTTDTQYFGPGTQYF.

This clonotype has more than one count but fewer than ten. The genes are TRBV4-2 and TRBJ1-5; D gene ambiguous. CDR1 and CDR2 from the germline V gene are LGHNA and YNFKEQ. Trimming took 1 base from V and 4 from J, leaving 8 bases between them. This CDR3 comprises 14 residues. The chain's CDR3 is CASSQGGENQPQHF. Here the CDR3 DNA reads TGTGCCAGCAGCCAAGGCGGAGAGAATCAGCCCCAGCATTTT.

This clonotype was seen many times. The chain couples TRBV5-1 to TRBJ2-7; D may correspond to TRBD1 or TRBD2 (5 bases each). The CDR3 loop spans 13 amino acids. The germline V gene encodes CDR1 SGHRS and CDR2 YFSETQ. V was shortened by 0 bases and J by 4 bases, with 8 bases between the two germline ends. The CDR3 is CASSLGDGYEQYV. The CDR3 DNA follows: TGCGCCAGCAGCTTGGGGGACGGATACGAGCAGTACGTC.

This clonotype was observed a handful of times. V usage is TRBV12-3 or TRBV12-4 and J usage is TRBJ2-1, with 12 bases fitting TRBD2. Germline trimming cut 1 base from V and 5 bases from J; bases unmatched to any gene: 3. This CDR3 is built from 16 residues. CDR3: CASSLVTSGSDNEQFF. CDR3 DNA sequence: TGTGCCAGCAGTTTAGTGACTAGCGGGAGTGACAATGAGCAGTTCTTC.

The chain uses TRBV18 and TRBJ1-1, with D tentatively TRBD1 (5 bases). V shed 0 bases and J shed 9 bases, with 14 bases lying between them. The CDR3 extends over 14 amino acids. Looked up from germline, CDR1 is KGHSH and CDR2 is LQKENI. This CDR3 is CASSPPGREGQAFF. The CDR3 bases are TGTGCCAGCTCACCACCGGGCAGGGAAGGCCAAGCTTTCTTT.

This clonotype was picked up many times. The chain is built from TRBV29-1 and TRBJ2-3, with 7 nucleotides matching TRBD1. J gave up 0 bases and V 0 bases, and 15 bases lay outside the gene matches. In germline, CDR1 is SQVTM, CDR2 ANQGSEA. The CDR3 is made up of 19 amino acids. For the CDR3, the DNA is TGCAGCGTTGAAGATCGTGACAGGGATCCGGTCTTAAGCACAGATACGCAGTATTTT. Its protein product is CSVEDRDRDPVLSTDTQYF.

This clonotype was counted between two and nine times. The chain recombines TRBV28 with TRBJ1-1; D unresolved. Trimming pared 10 bases from V and 5 bases from J, leaving 11 bases between. Germline V gives CDR1 MDHEN, CDR2 SYDVKM. The length of the CDR3 is 11 residues. CDR3: CATTFDTEAFF. CDR3 DNA sequence: TGTGCCACCACTTTTGATACTGAAGCTTTCTTT.

The V and J genes are TRBV19 and TRBJ2-1, with D perhaps TRBD1 (5 bases). The CDR3 has 11 residues. CDR1 and CDR2 from the germline V gene are LNHDA and SQIVND (reference sequence). Trimming removed 10 bases at V and 8 bases at J, with 12 bases between. CDR3 sequence: CATYAGYEQFF. The CDR3 DNA reads as TGTGCCACCTATGCAGGGTATGAGCAGTTCTTC.

This rearrangement joins TRBV2 to TRBJ2-7; D is perhaps TRBD1 (8 bases). There are 14 residues in the CDR3. The germline V and J ends were trimmed by 2 bases and 7 bases, with 15 bases remaining between them. Germline V gives CDR1 SNHLY, CDR2 FYNNEI. CDR3 coding DNA: TGTGCCAGCAGTGAACTGGGGGGGGACAGGGAGCAGTACGTC. Translating it yields CASSELGGDREQYV.

This clonotype was picked up one time. Here the CDR3 DNA reads TGTGCCAGCTCACCACAGACAGGGGCTTTACAAAATGAGCAGTTCTTC. Its translation is CASSPQTGALQNEQFF. This chain connects TRBV18 to TRBJ2-1; 8 bases line up with TRBD1. The CDR3 runs 16 residues. With 1 base clipped from V and 7 bases from J, the junction kept 9 bases outside the gene matches. Looked up from germline, CDR1 is KGHSH and CDR2 is LQKENI. Full variable domain (missing parts from reference TRBV18 and TRBJ2-1): NAGVMQNPRHLVRRRGQEARLRCSPMKGHSHVYWYRQLPEEGLKFMVYLQKENIIDESGMPKERFSAEFPKEGPSILRIQQVVRGDSAAYFCASSPQTGALQNEQFFGPGTRLTVL.

Only a few counts were recorded for this clonotype. The chain recombines TRBV20-1 with TRBJ2-1; the D is unclear. The CDR3 consists of 17 residues. V was trimmed by 0 bases and J by 0 bases, leaving 15 bases between them. The germline V gene has CDR1 DFQATT and CDR2 SNEGSKA (reference sequence). The CDR3 protein is CSARDLSGKSSYNEQFF. The CDR3 DNA sequence: TGCAGTGCTAGAGATCTAAGTGGGAAGAGCTCCTACAATGAGCAGTTCTTC.

This clonotype turned up a few times. The chain links TRBV11-1 to TRBJ2-7; 7 positions match TRBD1. The CDR3 runs 13 residues. Trimming removed 5 bases from V and 6 bases from J; junction bases left unmatched: 7. CDR1 is SGHAT, CDR2 FQDESV, per germline (reference sequence). The CDR3 protein is CASSPRQGGEQYF. CDR3 DNA sequence: TGTGCCAGCAGCCCCAGACAGGGCGGCGAGCAGTACTTC.

This clonotype was seen a handful of times. V usage is TRBV12-3 or TRBV12-4 and J usage is TRBJ2-1; 7 bases are shared with TRBD2. The trim removed 7 bases at V and 0 bases at J, leaving 3 bases unmatched. The CDR3 totals 14 residues. The CDR3 nucleotides are TGTGCCAGCATGGAGCGGGACTCCTACAATGAGCAGTTCTTC. This translates into CASMERDSYNEQFF.

This clonotype was seen at least ten times. The chain couples TRBV2 to TRBJ2-5; D might be TRBD1 (5 bases). This CDR3 is built from 14 residues. Germline values: CDR1 SNHLY, CDR2 FYNNEI. V was pared by 5 bases and J by 5 bases, with 15 bases between. The CDR3 here is CASSTGQAPETQYF. CDR3 DNA: TGTGCCAGCAGTACCGGACAAGCTCCGGAGACCCAGTACTTC.

This clonotype was counted many times. CDR3 sequence (DNA): TGCGCCAGCAGCTTGGGGACAGGGGATCAGCCCCAGCATTTT. Translating gives CASSLGTGDQPQHF. This chain links TRBV4-3 with TRBJ1-5; 10 positions agree with TRBD1. The ends lost 5 bases at V and 5 bases at J; junction bases unmatched: 3. Per germline, CDR1 LGHNA and CDR2 YSLEER. The CDR3 extends over 14 amino acids.

This clonotype was detected ten times or more. This rearrangement joins TRBV20-1 to TRBJ1-5; D is ambiguous. The germline V and J ends were trimmed by 4 bases and 2 bases, with 12 bases remaining between them. CDR3 length: 14 amino acids. The germline V gene has CDR1 DFQATT and CDR2 SNEGSKA (reference sequence). CDR3 sequence reads: CSAMAGEGNQPQHF. Here the CDR3 DNA reads TGCAGTGCTATGGCGGGCGAGGGCAATCAGCCCCAGCATTTT.

This clonotype was picked up many times. The CDR3 sequence: CASSLGGGRNQPQHF. The DNA of the CDR3 is TGTGCCAGCAGCTTAGGGGGTGGCCGCAATCAGCCCCAGCATTTT. This chain joins TRBV7-2 and TRBJ1-5; D is unresolved. Trimming cost V 1 base and J 2 bases, with 9 bases left between them. The CDR3 length is 15 residues. Germline V gene sequence: CDR1 SGHTA, CDR2 FQGNSA.

The chain uses TRBV3-1 and TRBJ2-3; D is tentatively TRBD1 or TRBD2 (5 bases each). Between the trimmed V and J ends, which lost 1 base and 1 base, there was a span of 18 bases. The germline CDR1 and CDR2 sequences are LGHDT and YNNKEL (reference sequence). This CDR3 region has 18 residues. The CDR3 here is CASSQASVRMGGTDTQYF. CDR3 in DNA: TGTGCCAGCAGCCAAGCTTCAGTGCGGATGGGGGGCACAGATACGCAGTATTTT.

J is TRBJ2-1 and V is TRBV7-2; 9 nucleotides align to TRBD2. V lost 4 bases, J lost 0 bases, and 7 bases stayed unmatched. The V gene's germline CDR1 is SGHTA and CDR2 FQGNSA. The CDR3 sequence is 17 residues long. The chain's CDR3 is CASSWLAGTSSYNEQFF. The DNA of the CDR3 is TGTGCCAGCAGCTGGCTAGCGGGGACGAGCTCCTACAATGAGCAGTTCTTC.

This clonotype was seen a few times. The CDR3 DNA follows: TGCAGCGTCACGCAGCCAGGTGGTGAAGCTTTCTTT. Residues: CSVTQPGGEAFF. The chain links TRBV29-1 to TRBJ1-1; no reliable D call. V lost 6 bases and J 7 bases, leaving 15 bases between the germline ends. This CDR3 has 12 amino acids. CDR1 and CDR2 (germline): SQVTM, ANQGSEA.

This clonotype was recorded a few times. The chain carries TRBV15 and TRBJ2-5; D perhaps matches TRBD1 (5 bases). CDR1 and CDR2 (germline): LNHNV, YYDKDF (reference sequence). V was shortened by 2 bases and J by 2 bases, with 12 bases between the two germline ends. CDR3 size: 15 residues. CDR3 DNA sequence: TGTGCCACCAGCAGACCAACAGGAGCACAAGAGACCCAGTACTTC. This sequence encodes CATSRPTGAQETQYF.

The rearrangement uses TRBV21-1 and TRBJ2-1; the table's D call, TRBD1, was not checked against the DNA. TRBV21-1 is termed a pseudogene. This CDR3 contains 15 residues. The CDR3 DNA reads TGTGCCAGCTGTAGTCGACGGGGGACCTACAATGAGCAGTTCTTC. This sequence encodes CASCSRRGTYNEQFF.

This clonotype was seen a few times. V and J are TRBV4-3 and TRBJ2-7, with a weak D call TRBD2 (6 bases). V lost 0 bases to trimming and J lost 5 bases, with 17 bases between them. Germline V gene data show CDR1 as LGHNA and CDR2 as YSLEER. The CDR3 is 16 amino acids. CDR3 sequence: CASSQDGTFYPHEQYF. In DNA form, the CDR3 reads TGCGCCAGCAGCCAAGATGGGACTTTCTACCCCCACGAGCAGTACTTC.

This clonotype was observed a few times. The rearrangement links TRBV4-3 to TRBJ2-1; D unclear. Trimming cost V 0 bases and J 6 bases, with 9 bases left between them. The CDR3 extends over 14 amino acids. Looked up from germline, CDR1 is LGHNA and CDR2 is YSLEER. The CDR3 coding sequence is TGCGCCAGCAGCCAAGAGTCGGCAGTCAATGAGCAGTTCTTC. This gives the protein CASSQESAVNEQFF.

This clonotype was observed a handful of times. This sequence joins TRBV20-1 and TRBJ1-2, with D tentatively TRBD1 (6 bases). Germline V gene sequence: CDR1 DFQATT, CDR2 SNEGSKA (reference sequence). The CDR3 totals 12 residues. V lost 3 bases to trimming and J lost 4 bases, with 9 bases between them. CDR3 region: CSASPQGYGYTF. The CDR3, as DNA: TGCAGTGCTAGCCCACAGGGCTATGGCTACACCTTC.

In this sample, this clonotype turned up many times. The CDR3 here is CASSLGHEQFF. DNA of the CDR3: TGTGCCAGCAGTCTGGGGCATGAGCAGTTCTTC. The chain is built from TRBV27 and TRBJ2-1, with a possible D match to TRBD1 (5 bases). The CDR3 length is 11 residues. Trimming cost V 5 bases and J 8 bases, with 7 bases left between them. Germline V gives CDR1 MNHEY, CDR2 SMNVEV (reference sequence).

This clonotype came up a few times. The CDR3 loop reads CSASPRGEKLFF. The CDR3 region has the DNA TGCAGTGCTAGTCCCCGGGGTGAAAAACTGTTTTTT. The chain is built from TRBV20-1 and TRBJ1-4; D is unresolved. The V gene's germline CDR1 is DFQATT and CDR2 SNEGSKA (reference sequence). The CDR3 covers 12 residues. With 3 bases removed from V and 7 bases from J, the gap between germline ends came to 9 bases.

A few counts support this clonotype. The chain links TRBV5-5 to TRBJ2-5; possible D gene TRBD1, 6 bases. V was clipped by 2 bases and J by 4 bases, with 15 bases between them. The V gene's germline CDR1 is SGHKS and CDR2 YYEKEE (reference sequence). CDR3 size: 15 residues. CDR3 sequence reads: CASSFVRGGGETQYF. The CDR3 DNA reads as TGTGCCAGCAGCTTTGTCAGGGGTGGAGGAGAGACCCAGTACTTC.